This TCR beta chain was obtained from a study of blood T cells in healthy people across ages. General study findings and limits: A roughly linear fall in TCR beta diversity per million T cells was seen with increasing age. PBMCs that were unsorted prevented a conclusive naive versus antigen-experienced comparison. There was no known CMV status for donors, so expanded clonotype changes were possibly confounded.

V trimming: 0 bases; J trimming: 2 bases; junction bases outside the gene matches: 15. The length of the CDR3 is 19 residues. Germline CDR1 reads MNHEY; CDR2 reads SVGAGI. For the second PCR, which ran for roughly 6 to 12 cycles, a sample-barcoded 5' primer and a J-beta primer mix were used. TCRdb reprocessed the 5' RACE reads with MiXCR, giving one entry per CDR3 protein. The sample yields about 800,000 distinct CDR3 sequences, around a quarter seen once. This clonotype was seen a few times. The antigen remains undetermined. This sample was shared with a second study, whose subject was T cells of mothers and their children. That source notes: In this cohort, donors were a few healthy Caucasian mothers plus their six children.

Sequencing used blood. This TCR was sampled from a boy aged 5-17 years in good health. The gene calls are TRBV6-5 and TRBJ1-2; 7 nucleotides line up with TRBD1. CDR3 sequence (DNA): TGTGCCAGCAGTTACTCTATCGGACAGGTCCCCACCTCCAACTATGGCTACACCTTC. The encoded protein is CASSYSIGQVPTSNYGYTF.